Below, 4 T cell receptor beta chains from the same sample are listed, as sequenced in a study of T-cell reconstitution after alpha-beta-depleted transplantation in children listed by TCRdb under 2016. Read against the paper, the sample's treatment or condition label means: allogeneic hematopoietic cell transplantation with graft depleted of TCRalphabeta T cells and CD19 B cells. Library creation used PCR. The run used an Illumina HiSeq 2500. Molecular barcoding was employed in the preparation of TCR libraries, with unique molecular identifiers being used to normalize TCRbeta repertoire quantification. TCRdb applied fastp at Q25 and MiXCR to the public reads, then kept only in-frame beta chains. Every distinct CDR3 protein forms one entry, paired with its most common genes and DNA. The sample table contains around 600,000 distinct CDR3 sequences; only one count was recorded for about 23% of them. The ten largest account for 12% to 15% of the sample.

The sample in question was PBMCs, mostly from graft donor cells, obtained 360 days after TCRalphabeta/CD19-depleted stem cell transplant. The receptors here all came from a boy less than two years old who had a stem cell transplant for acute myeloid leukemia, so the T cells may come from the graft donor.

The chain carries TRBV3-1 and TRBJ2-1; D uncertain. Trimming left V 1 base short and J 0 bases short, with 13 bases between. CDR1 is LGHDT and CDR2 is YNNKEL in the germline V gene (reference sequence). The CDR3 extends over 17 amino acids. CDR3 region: CASSQVHLRSSYNEQFF. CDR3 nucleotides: TGTGCCAGCAGCCAAGTCCACCTAAGGAGCTCCTACAATGAGCAGTTCTTC.

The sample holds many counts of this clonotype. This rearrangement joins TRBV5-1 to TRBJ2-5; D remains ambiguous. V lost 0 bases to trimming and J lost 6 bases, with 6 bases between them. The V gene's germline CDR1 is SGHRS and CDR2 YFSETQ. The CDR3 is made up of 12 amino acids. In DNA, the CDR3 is TGCGCCAGCAGCTTGGGTGAGAAGACCCAGTACTTC. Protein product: CASSLGEKTQYF.

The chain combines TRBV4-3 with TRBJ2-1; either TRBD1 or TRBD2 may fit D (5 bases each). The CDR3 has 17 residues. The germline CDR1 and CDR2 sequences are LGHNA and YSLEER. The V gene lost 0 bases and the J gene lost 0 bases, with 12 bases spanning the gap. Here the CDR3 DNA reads TGCGCCAGCAGCCAAGACGAGGGGTTTACCTCCTACAATGAGCAGTTCTTC. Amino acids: CASSQDEGFTSYNEQFF.

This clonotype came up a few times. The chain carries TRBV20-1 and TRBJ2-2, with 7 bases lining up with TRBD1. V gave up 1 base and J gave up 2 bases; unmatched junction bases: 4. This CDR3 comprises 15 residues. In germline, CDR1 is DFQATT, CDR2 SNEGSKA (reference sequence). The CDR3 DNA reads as TGCAGTGCTAGAGGACAGGGTAGAAACACCGGGGAGCTGTTTTTT. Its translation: CSARGQGRNTGELFF.